This T cell receptor beta chain was recorded in a study of early T cells in non-severe SARS-CoV-2 infection. There are many counts of this clonotype. The CDR3 runs 14 residues. Per germline, CDR1 SGDLS and CDR2 YYNGEE. Germline trimming cut 7 bases from V and 7 bases from J; bases unmatched to any gene: 6. The TCR library protocol attached unique molecular identifiers to the individual cDNA molecules. MiXCR was run by TCRdb on the 5' RACE reads, yielding one entry per CDR3 protein. The data contain around 34,000 distinct CDR3 sequences, around 4.6% of them singletons. The receptor was isolated from an adult who was a healthcare worker with PCR-confirmed SARS-CoV-2 infection or an uninfected control (not recorded which). The sequenced sample was whole blood. The chain carries TRBV9 and TRBJ1-6, with 9 bases matching TRBD1. The CDR3 sequence: CASRGTGQNSPLHF. The DNA of the CDR3 is TGTGCCAGCCGCGGGACAGGGCAGAATTCACCCCTCCACTTT. Full variable domain (outside the CDR3, taken from reference TRBV9 and TRBJ1-6): DSGVTQTPKHLITATGQRVTLRCSPRSGDLSVYWYQQSLDQGLQFLIQYYNGEERAKGNILERFSAQQFPDLHSELNLSSLELGDSALYFCASRGTGQNSPLHFGNGTRLTVT.